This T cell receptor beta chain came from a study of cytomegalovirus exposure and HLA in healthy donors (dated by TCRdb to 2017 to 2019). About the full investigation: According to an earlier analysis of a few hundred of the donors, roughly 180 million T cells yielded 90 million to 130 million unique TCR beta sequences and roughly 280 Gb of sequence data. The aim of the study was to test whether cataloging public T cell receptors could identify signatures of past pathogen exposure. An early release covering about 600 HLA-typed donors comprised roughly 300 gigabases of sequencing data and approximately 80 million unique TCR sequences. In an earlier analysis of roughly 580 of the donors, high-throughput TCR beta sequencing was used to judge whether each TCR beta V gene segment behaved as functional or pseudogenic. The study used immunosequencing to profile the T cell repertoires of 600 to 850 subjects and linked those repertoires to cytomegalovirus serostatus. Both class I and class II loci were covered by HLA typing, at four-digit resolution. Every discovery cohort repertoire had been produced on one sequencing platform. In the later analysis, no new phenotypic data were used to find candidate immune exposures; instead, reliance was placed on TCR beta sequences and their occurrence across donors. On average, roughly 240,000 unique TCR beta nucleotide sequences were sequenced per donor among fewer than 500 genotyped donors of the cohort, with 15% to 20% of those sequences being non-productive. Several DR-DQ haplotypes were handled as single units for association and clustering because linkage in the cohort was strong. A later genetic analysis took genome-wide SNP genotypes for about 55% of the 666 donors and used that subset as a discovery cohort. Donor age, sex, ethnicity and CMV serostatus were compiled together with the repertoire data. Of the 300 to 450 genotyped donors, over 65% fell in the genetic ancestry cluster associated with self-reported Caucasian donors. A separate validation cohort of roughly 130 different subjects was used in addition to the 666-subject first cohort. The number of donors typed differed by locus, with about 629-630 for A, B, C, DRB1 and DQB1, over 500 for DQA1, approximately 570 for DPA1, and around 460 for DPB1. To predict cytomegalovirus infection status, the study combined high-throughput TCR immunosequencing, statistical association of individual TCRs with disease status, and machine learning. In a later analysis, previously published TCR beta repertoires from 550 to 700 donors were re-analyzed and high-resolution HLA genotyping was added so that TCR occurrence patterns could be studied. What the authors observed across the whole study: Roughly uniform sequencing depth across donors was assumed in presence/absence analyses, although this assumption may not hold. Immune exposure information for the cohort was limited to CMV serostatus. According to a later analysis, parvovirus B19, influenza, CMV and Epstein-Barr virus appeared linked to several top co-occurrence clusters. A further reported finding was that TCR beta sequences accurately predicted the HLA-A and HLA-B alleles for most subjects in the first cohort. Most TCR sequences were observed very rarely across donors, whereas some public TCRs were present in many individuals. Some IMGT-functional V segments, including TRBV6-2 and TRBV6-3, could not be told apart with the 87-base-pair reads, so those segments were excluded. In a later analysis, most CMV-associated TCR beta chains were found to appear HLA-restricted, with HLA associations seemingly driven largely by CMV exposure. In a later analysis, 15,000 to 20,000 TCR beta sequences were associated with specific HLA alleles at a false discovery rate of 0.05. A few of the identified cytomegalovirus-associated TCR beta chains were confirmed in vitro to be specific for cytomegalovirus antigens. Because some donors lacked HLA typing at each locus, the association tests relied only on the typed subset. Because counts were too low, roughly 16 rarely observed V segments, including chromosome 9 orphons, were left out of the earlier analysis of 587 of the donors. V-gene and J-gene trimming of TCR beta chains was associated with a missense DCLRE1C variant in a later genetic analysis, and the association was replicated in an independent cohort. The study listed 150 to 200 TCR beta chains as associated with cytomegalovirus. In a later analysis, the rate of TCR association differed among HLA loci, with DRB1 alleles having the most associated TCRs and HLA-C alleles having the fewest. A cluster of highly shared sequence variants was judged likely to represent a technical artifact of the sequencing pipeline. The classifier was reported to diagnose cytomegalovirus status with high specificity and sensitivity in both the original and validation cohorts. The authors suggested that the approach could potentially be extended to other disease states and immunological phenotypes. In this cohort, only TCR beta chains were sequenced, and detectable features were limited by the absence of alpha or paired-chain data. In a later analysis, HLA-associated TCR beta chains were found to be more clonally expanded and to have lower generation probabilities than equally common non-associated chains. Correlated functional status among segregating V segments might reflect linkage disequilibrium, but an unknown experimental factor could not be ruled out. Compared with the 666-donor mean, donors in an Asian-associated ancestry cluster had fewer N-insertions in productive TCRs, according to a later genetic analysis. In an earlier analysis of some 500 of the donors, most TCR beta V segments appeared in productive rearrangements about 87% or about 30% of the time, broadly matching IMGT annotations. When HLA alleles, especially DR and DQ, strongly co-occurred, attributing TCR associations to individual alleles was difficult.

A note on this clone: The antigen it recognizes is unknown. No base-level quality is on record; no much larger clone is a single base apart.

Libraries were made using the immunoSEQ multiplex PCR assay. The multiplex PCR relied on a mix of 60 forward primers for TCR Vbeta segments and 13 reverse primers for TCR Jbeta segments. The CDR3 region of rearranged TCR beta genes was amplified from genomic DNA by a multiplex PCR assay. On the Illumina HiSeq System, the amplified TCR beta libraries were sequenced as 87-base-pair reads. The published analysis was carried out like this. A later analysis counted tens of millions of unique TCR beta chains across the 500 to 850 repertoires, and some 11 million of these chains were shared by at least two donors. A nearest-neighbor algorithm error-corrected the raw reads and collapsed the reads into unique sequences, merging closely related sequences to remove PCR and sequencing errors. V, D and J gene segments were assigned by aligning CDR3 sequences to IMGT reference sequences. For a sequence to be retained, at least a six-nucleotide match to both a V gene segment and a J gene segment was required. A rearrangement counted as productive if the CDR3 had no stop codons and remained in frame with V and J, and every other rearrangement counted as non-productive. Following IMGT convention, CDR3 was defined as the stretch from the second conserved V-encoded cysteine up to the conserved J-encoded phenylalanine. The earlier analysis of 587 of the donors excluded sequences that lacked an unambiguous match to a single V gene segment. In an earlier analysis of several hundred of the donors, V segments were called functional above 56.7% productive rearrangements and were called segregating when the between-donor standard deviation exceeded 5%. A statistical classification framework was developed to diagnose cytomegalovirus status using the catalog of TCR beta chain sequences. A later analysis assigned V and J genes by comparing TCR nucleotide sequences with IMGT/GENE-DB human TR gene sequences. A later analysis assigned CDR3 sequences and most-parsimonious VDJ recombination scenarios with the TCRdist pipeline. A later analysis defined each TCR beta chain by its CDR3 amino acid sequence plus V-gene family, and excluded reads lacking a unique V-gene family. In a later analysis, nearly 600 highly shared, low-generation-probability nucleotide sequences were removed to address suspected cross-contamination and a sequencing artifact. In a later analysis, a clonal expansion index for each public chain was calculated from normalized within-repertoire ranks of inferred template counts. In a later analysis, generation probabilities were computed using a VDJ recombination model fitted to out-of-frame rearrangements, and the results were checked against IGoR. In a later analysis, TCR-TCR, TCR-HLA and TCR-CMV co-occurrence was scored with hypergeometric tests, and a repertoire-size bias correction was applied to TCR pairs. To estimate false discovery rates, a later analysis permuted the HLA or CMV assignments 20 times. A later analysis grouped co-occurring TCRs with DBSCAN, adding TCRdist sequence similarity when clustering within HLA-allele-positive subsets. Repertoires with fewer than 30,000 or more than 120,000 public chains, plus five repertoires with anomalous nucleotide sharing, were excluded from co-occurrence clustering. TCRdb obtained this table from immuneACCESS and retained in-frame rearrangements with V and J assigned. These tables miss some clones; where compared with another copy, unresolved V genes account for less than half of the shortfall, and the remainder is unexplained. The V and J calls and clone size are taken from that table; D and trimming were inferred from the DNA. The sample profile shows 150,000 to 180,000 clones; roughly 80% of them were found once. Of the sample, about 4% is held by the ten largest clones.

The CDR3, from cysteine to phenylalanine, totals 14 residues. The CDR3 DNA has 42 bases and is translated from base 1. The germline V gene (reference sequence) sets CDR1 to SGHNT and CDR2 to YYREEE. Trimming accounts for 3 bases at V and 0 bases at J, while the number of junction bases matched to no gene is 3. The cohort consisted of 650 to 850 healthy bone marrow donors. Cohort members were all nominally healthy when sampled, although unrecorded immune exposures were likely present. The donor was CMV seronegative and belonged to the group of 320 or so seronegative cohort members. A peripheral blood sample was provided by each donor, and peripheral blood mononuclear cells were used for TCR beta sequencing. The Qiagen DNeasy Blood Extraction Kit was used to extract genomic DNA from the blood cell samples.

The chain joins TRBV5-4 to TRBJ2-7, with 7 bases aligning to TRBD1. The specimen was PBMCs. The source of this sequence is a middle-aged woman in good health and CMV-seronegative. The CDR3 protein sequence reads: CASSSQGDSYEQYF. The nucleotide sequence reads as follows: TGTGCCAGCAGCTCCCAGGGGGACTCCTACGAGCAGTACTTC.